A selection of T cell receptor beta chains follows, all from one sample in a study of early T cells in non-severe SARS-CoV-2 infection. TCRdb re-analysed the 5' RACE reads in MiXCR, keeping a single row per CDR3 protein. Among approximately 90,000 distinct CDR3 sequences listed, approximately 12% were seen once. Material: whole blood, obtained at baseline. The receptors come from an adult who was a healthcare worker with PCR-confirmed SARS-CoV-2 infection or an uninfected control (not recorded which). Each CDR3 is given with its conserved first and last residue. The D gene is left open where the match is weak. Clone size, where shown, is once, few, many, or a class for clones that have expanded.

CASSLGVGELFF | TGTGCCAGCAGCTTAGGCGTCGGGGAGCTGTTTTTT | TRBJ2-2 | TRBV7-2 | NA | NA
CASSSQGADQPQHF | TGTGCCAGCAGCTCACAGGGGGCGGATCAGCCCCAGCATTTT | TRBJ1-5 | TRBV7-9 | few | TRBD1
CASSIVRILEAREQYF | TGTGCCAGTAGTATTGTTCGGATCCTAGAAGCGCGGGAGCAGTACTTC | TRBJ2-7 | TRBV19 | many | NA
CASSSPGQGFSYEQYF | TGCGCCAGCAGCAGTCCGGGACAGGGATTTTCCTACGAGCAGTACTTC | TRBJ2-7 | TRBV5-1 | many | TRBD1
CASSLRGAEEKLFF | TGTGCCAGCAGCTTGAGGGGCGCGGAAGAAAAACTGTTTTTT | TRBJ1-4 | TRBV7-9 | few | NA
CSASDRLEGGNEQFF | TGCAGTGCTTCCGATCGACTAGAAGGGGGCAATGAGCAGTTCTTC | TRBJ2-1 | TRBV20-1 | few | NA
CASSPASDGPDTQYF | TGCGCCAGCAGCCCAGCCAGTGACGGGCCAGATACGCAGTATTTT | TRBJ2-3 | TRBV5-1 | few | NA
CASSTPLANNEQFF | TGTGCCAGCAGCACCCCCCTAGCCAACAATGAGCAGTTCTTC | TRBJ2-1 | TRBV7-3 | NA | NA
CAIRGRSNTEAFF | TGTGCCATCAGGGGACGGTCGAACACTGAAGCTTTCTTT | TRBJ1-1 | TRBV10-3 | NA | NA
CSASRDRSSYNEQFF | TGCAGTGCTAGTCGTGACAGGAGCTCCTACAATGAGCAGTTCTTC | TRBJ2-1 | TRBV20-1 | many | NA
CASSKGTQETQYF | TGTGCCAGCAGTAAAGGGACTCAAGAGACCCAGTACTTC | TRBJ2-5 | TRBV7-2 | NA | NA
CASSYAFWGGNETQYF | TGTGCCAGCAGTTACGCGTTTTGGGGCGGGAACGAGACCCAGTACTTC | TRBJ2-5 | TRBV6-2/TRBV6-3 | NA | NA
CASRQGMVAGTDTQYF | TGCGCCAGCAGACAGGGGATGGTAGCGGGAACAGATACGCAGTATTTT | TRBJ2-3 | TRBV5-1 | few | NA
CASSNHPGLVEETQYF | TGCGCCAGCAGCAATCACCCCGGACTAGTTGAAGAGACCCAGTACTTC | TRBJ2-5 | TRBV5-1 | few | TRBD2
CASGPGPWGYTF | TGTGCCAGCGGACCGGGCCCATGGGGCTACACCTTC | TRBJ1-2 | TRBV5-4 | NA | NA
CASSFSASGKGEQFF | TGTGCCAGCAGCTTCTCCGCTAGCGGAAAGGGTGAGCAGTTCTTC | TRBJ2-1 | TRBV7-9 | many | TRBD2
CASSLQGQFEAFF | TGTGCCAGCAGCCTACAAGGACAGTTTGAAGCTTTCTTT | TRBJ1-1 | TRBV7-8 | few | NA
CSATGTGNLDTQYF | TGCAGCGCTACCGGGACAGGGAATCTAGATACGCAGTATTTT | TRBJ2-3 | TRBV29-1 | NA | TRBD1
CASSGRLGSPLHF | TGTGCCAGCAGTGGCCGCCTCGGATCACCCCTCCACTTT | TRBJ1-6 | TRBV2 | many | NA
CASSRVQGSHEQYF | TGCGCCAGCAGCCGAGTACAGGGTTCTCACGAGCAGTACTTC | TRBJ2-7 | TRBV4-1 | NA | NA
CASNSGGGNQPQHF | TGTGCCAGCAATTCAGGGGGTGGAAATCAGCCCCAGCATTTT | TRBJ1-5 | TRBV27 | NA | TRBD1
CASGLPRLPEQFF | TGTGCTAGTGGTTTGCCCCGCTTGCCTGAGCAGTTCTTC | TRBJ2-1 | TRBV12-5 | few | NA
CASSLRGTGSEKLFF | TGTGCCAGCAGTTTAAGGGGGACAGGTAGCGAAAAACTGTTTTTT | TRBJ1-4 | TRBV28 | few | TRBD1
CSARAGLAGTPETQYF | TGCAGTGCTAGAGCAGGACTAGCGGGGACCCCAGAGACCCAGTACTTC | TRBJ2-5 | TRBV20-1 | NA | TRBD2
CAWSVQSGGEQYF | TGTGCCTGGAGTGTACAGTCCGGGGGCGAGCAGTACTTC | TRBJ2-7 | TRBV30 | once | NA
CASSRLPSGSLNTGELFF | TGTGCCAGCAGCCGCCTCCCCAGCGGGAGTTTGAACACCGGGGAGCTGTTTTTT | TRBJ2-2 | TRBV3-1 | many | TRBD2
CSVVERDRTGELFF | TGCAGCGTTGTGGAGCGGGACCGCACCGGGGAGCTGTTTTTT | TRBJ2-2 | TRBV29-1 | few | TRBD2
CSASDREETQYF | TGCAGTGCTAGCGACAGGGAAGAGACCCAGTACTTC | TRBJ2-5 | TRBV20-1 | few | TRBD1
CASSYPGQGYEQYF | TGTGCCAGCAGTTATCCGGGACAGGGGTACGAGCAGTACTTC | TRBJ2-7 | TRBV6-9 | few | TRBD1
CASSLDRNAGQPQHF | TGTGCCAGCAGCTTAGATCGGAACGCCGGTCAGCCCCAGCATTTT | TRBJ1-5 | TRBV11-2 | many | NA
CASNPNSPLHF | TGCGCCAGCAATCCGAATTCACCCCTCCACTTT | TRBJ1-6 | TRBV10-1 | NA | NA
CASREGGEKLFF | TGTGCCAGCAGAGAGGGCGGCGAAAAACTGTTTTTT | TRBJ1-4 | TRBV2 | NA | NA
CASSMSHTEAFF | TGTGCCAGTAGTATGAGTCACACTGAAGCTTTCTTT | TRBJ1-1 | TRBV19 | many | NA
CASSIRDSFATNEKLFF | TGTGCCAGTAGTATTAGGGACAGCTTTGCAACTAATGAAAAACTGTTTTTT | TRBJ1-4 | TRBV19 | once | TRBD1
CATSDGRDRMNTEAFF | TGTGCCACCAGTGACGGGAGGGACAGGATGAACACTGAAGCTTTCTTT | TRBJ1-1 | TRBV24-1 | many | TRBD1
CASSSGTVYNSPLHF | TGCGCCAGCAGCTCGGGGACAGTCTATAATTCACCCCTCCACTTT | TRBJ1-6 | TRBV5-1 | NA | TRBD1
CSVFPLRSRYEQYF | TGCAGCGTTTTCCCCCTGCGAAGTCGGTACGAGCAGTACTTC | TRBJ2-7 | TRBV29-1 | NA | NA
CASSALRQTGDTDTQYF | TGTGCCAGCTCAGCTCTTAGGCAAACGGGGGACACAGATACGCAGTATTTT | TRBJ2-3 | TRBV18 | many | NA
CSAGDSYNEQFF | TGCAGTGCTGGGGACTCCTACAATGAGCAGTTCTTC | TRBJ2-1 | TRBV20-1 | few | NA
CASSQDRYEQYF | TGTGCCAGCAGCCAAGACAGGTACGAGCAGTACTTC | TRBJ2-7 | TRBV3-1 | many | NA
CSASQGSYNEQFF | TGCAGTGCCAGCCAGGGCTCCTACAATGAGCAGTTCTTC | TRBJ2-1 | TRBV20-1 | few | NA
CASRPRQGQFIHEQYF | TGTGCCAGCAGGCCTAGACAGGGGCAGTTTATCCACGAGCAGTACTTC | TRBJ2-7 | TRBV6-5 | many | TRBD1